Shown below are 11 T cell receptor beta chains from a single sample sequenced in a study of type 1 regulatory T cells. Each CDR3 protein gets one entry after TCRdb re-called the reads with MiXCR. This table holds about 24,000 distinct CDR3 sequences, 55% to 75% found once. What these receptors recognize is not known. What was sequenced was cultured T cells, either the whole culture or a sorted T cell fraction (not recorded which). The subset was: Tr1-enriched cell product generated in vitro against host alloantigens. The source is a human donor in good health.

The V and J genes are TRBV5-1 and TRBJ1-1; weak D call: TRBD1 (6 bases). V was trimmed by 4 bases and J by 1 base, leaving 8 bases between them. Germline V gene sequence: CDR1 SGHRS, CDR2 YFSETQ. The CDR3 spans 13 residues. The CDR3 is CASSQGQNTEAFF. CDR3 DNA sequence: TGCGCCAGCAGCCAGGGACAGAACACTGAAGCTTTCTTT.

CDR3 sequence reads: CASSARGGLAGGPDTDTQYF. The CDR3 region has the DNA TGTGCCAGCAGTGCCAGGGGAGGACTAGCGGGGGGGCCTGACACAGATACGCAGTATTTT. V gene TRBV6-6 combines with J gene TRBJ2-3; 15 nucleotides match TRBD2. This CDR3 spans 20 amino acids. V shed 5 bases, J shed 2 bases, and the junction held 14 bases outside the gene matches. Germline V gene sequence: CDR1 MNHNY, CDR2 SVGAGI (reference sequence).

This chain links TRBV12-3 or TRBV12-4 with TRBJ1-5; 10 nucleotides agree with TRBD1. CDR3 length: 15 amino acids. Losses at the gene ends were 6 bases for V and 9 bases for J; bases not matched to a gene: 11. The DNA for the CDR3 is TGTGCCAGCAGCCCGCGGGACAGGGGATTTCGGCCCCAGCATTTT. Encoded protein: CASSPRDRGFRPQHF.

This clonotype was picked up a small number of times. The CDR3 is CASSYPTSGGLGETQYF. CDR3 sequence (DNA): TGTGCCAGCAGTTACCCGACTAGCGGGGGGCTGGGGGAGACCCAGTACTTC. The chain uses TRBV27 and TRBJ2-5; 13 nucleotides agree with TRBD2. Germline lookup yields CDR1 MNHEY and CDR2 SMNVEV (reference sequence). V shed 4 bases and J 5 bases; nucleotides not matched to a gene: 10. The CDR3 loop spans 17 amino acids.

The rearrangement uses TRBV20-1 and TRBJ2-2; D call uncertain. CDR3 length equals 12 residues. The V end was cut by 5 bases, the J end by 6 bases, with 10 bases between. The germline V gene has CDR1 DFQATT and CDR2 SNEGSKA (reference sequence). The CDR3 nucleotides read TGCAGTGCTCCCCTCCCGGCCGGGGAGCTGTTTTTT. As protein: CSAPLPAGELFF.

This chain connects TRBV5-1 to TRBJ1-1, with 9 positions matching TRBD1. This CDR3 comprises 17 residues. After removal of 0 bases from V and 0 bases from J, the junction contained 6 bases not matched to a gene. Germline CDR1 is SGHRS and CDR2 is YFSETQ. Here the CDR3 DNA reads TGCGCCAGCAGCTTGGATGGACAGGGGACCTTGAACACTGAAGCTTTCTTT. Its translation is CASSLDGQGTLNTEAFF.

This chain uses TRBV7-9 with TRBJ2-7; 8 bases match TRBD1. V lost 5 bases to trimming and J lost 5 bases; unmatched junction nucleotides: 11. Germline lookup yields CDR1 SEHNR and CDR2 FQNEAQ (reference sequence). The CDR3 extends over 15 amino acids. The CDR3 loop reads CASSPPGQAFNEQYF. The CDR3 DNA is TGTGCCAGCAGCCCTCCGGGACAGGCTTTCAACGAGCAGTACTTC.

As DNA, the CDR3 is TGTGCCAGCAGTTTGGTGTCCGGGGGCTTTTACGAGCAGTACTTC. Translation: CASSLVSGGFYEQYF. This rearrangement joins TRBV11-2 to TRBJ2-7; D is perhaps TRBD1 or TRBD2 (6 bases each). V was shortened by 6 bases and J by 4 bases, with 19 bases between the two germline ends. Germline V CDR1 and CDR2: SGHAT, FQNNGV. CDR3 size: 15 residues.

The rearrangement joins TRBV6-5 to TRBJ2-2; D remains ambiguous. From germline, CDR1 is MNHEY and CDR2 SVGAGI. The CDR3 runs to 13 residues. Trimming shortened V by 3 bases and J by 7 bases, and 9 bases separated the two germline ends. Here the CDR3 reads CASSYRVGGELFF. The CDR3 bases are TGTGCCAGCAGTTATCGGGTGGGCGGGGAGCTGTTTTTT.

In its sample, this clonotype was seen a few times. V usage is TRBV7-2 and J usage is TRBJ1-5; no definite D call. This CDR3 comprises 15 residues. Per germline, CDR1 SGHTA and CDR2 FQGNSA. V lost 2 bases and J lost 6, with 14 bases in between. CDR3 in DNA: TGTGCCAGCAGCTTATTTCAGTCAATCGGTCAGCCCCAGCATTTT. It codes for CASSLFQSIGQPQHF.

The table lists this clonotype with a few counts. This sequence joins TRBV20-1 and TRBJ1-3; D remains unclear. Per germline, CDR1 DFQATT and CDR2 SNEGSKA (reference sequence). V was trimmed by 0 bases and J by 2 bases, leaving 11 bases between them. The CDR3 contains 15 residues. CDR3 in amino acids: CSARDRGKAGNTIYF. The CDR3 coding sequence is TGCAGTGCTAGAGATCGGGGAAAAGCTGGAAACACCATATATTTT.